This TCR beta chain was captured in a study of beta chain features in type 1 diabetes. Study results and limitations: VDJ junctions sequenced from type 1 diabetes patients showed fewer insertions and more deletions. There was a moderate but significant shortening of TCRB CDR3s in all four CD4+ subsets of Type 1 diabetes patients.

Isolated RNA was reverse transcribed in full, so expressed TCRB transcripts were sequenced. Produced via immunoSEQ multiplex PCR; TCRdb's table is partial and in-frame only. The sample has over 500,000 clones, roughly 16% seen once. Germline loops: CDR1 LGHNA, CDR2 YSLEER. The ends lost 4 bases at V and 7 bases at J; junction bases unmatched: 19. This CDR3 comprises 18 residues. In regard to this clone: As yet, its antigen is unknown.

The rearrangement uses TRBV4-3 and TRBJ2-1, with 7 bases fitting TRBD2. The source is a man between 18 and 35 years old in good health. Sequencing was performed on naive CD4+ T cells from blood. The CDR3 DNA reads TGCGCCAGCAGCCGGTCCACCGGCGGGAGCGTCGTGTCGAATGAGCAGTTCTTC. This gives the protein CASSRSTGGSVVSNEQFF.